The sequence of this T cell receptor (beta chain) was determined in a study of CD8+ T cells in alopecia areata (dated by TCRdb to the late 2010s). Background on the whole study: In both human patients and the C3H/HeJ mouse model, the study applied high-throughput TCRbeta sequencing to look at T cell clonal expansion in alopecia areata. Human TCRbeta sequencing covered scalp tissue and sorted CD4+ and CD8+ peripheral blood T cells from patchy and totalis/universalis alopecia areata patients and healthy controls. Scalp clonality was compared among normal scalp (n=4), patchy alopecia areata scalp (n=8), and alopecia totalis/universalis scalp (n=8). RNA was obtained with the PAXgene miRNA kit for fixed scalp, the miRNeasy kit for PBMCs, and the RNeasy kit for mouse skin. TCRbeta CDR3 regions were amplified by immunoSEQ multiplex PCR with 35 Vbeta forward and 13 Jbeta reverse primers. Beyond this particular receptor, the publication reports: Higher clonality and more expanded CD8+ clones were observed in lesional scalp than in normal scalp, particularly in alopecia totalis/universalis, a finding suggestive of antigenic drive. Scalp TCR repertoire analysis is complicated because resident alphabeta T cells in normal human skin are also sequenced, whereas mouse skin is dominated by gammadelta T cells. Compared with mice, TCR sequences shared between patients were less clear, possibly partly because of HLA diversity across the patient population.

Concerning this clone itself: The antigen it binds to is not known. No base qualities exist here, and no much larger clone lies one base off it.

PBMCs were isolated by density centrifugation and stained for CD3, CD4 and CD8, after which CD4+ and CD8+ T cells were sorted on a FACSAria. Scalp biopsies and blood samples were provided by unaffected controls. Including cysteine and phenylalanine, the CDR3 has 15 amino acids. Only the CDR3 DNA is retained, 45 bases long and in frame from the first base. For CDR1 and CDR2, the germline V gene lists MNHNS and SASEGT. Trimming takes 7 bases from V and 0 bases from J, and the germline ends sit 16 bases apart. The library was generated by the immunoSEQ multiplex PCR assay. For TCR sequencing, RNA was extracted from every sample and reverse transcribed into cDNA to serve as template. First-strand cDNA was synthesized with SuperScript III using a 2:1 mix of oligo-dT and random hexamers. A synthetic immune receptor repertoire was used to gauge amplification bias, and whatever bias remained was removed computationally. On the authors' methods: Raw reads were preprocessed to remove errors, and CDR3 was defined by IMGT conventions from the conserved cysteine to phenylalanine. Clonality was computed as 1 minus the Shannon entropy, with the entropy normalized by log2 of the number of productive unique TCRs. Whether scalp clones were CD4 or CD8 was inferred by matching scalp TCRbeta sequences against CD4 and CD8 repertoires sorted from blood. The source is immuneACCESS, and TCRdb retained only in-frame sequences with V and J called. Part of the clones is not carried over; for the studies checked, unresolved V genes explain less than half of this, and the remainder is unexplained. Clone size and V and J calls were adopted from that table, with D and trimming inferred from the DNA. The sample records 98,000 or so clones, around 55% of which are singletons. The ten most abundant clones make up 20% of the sample.

Material: CD8+ T cells sorted from blood. This clonotype was obtained from a human donor in good health. The rearranged chain carries TRBV6-1 and TRBJ2-7; the D call could be TRBD1 or TRBD2, with each sharing 5 bases. The CDR3 sequence is CASTKGAGGSYEQYF. In nucleotides, the sequence is TGTGCCAGCACCAAAGGGGCAGGAGGCTCCTACGAGCAGTACTTC.